One and the same sample provided the 6 T cell receptor beta chains below, sequenced in a study of blood T cell repertoires in COVID-19. Sequenced by immunoSEQ multiplex PCR; TCRdb stores in-frame clones only, minus some. This sample has 200,000 to 250,000 clones; 65% to 85% occur once, and the top ten carry about 3.4%. The sample comprised PBMCs or T cells enriched from blood (not recorded which). These receptors came from a woman aged 55-69 years who had recovered from COVID-19.

The CDR3 sequence: CSVEDLRGLNYGYTF. Here the CDR3 DNA reads TGCAGCGTTGAAGATCTAAGGGGGCTAAACTATGGCTACACCTTC. The genes are TRBV29-1 and TRBJ1-2; the match to TRBD1 covers 7 bases. With V trimmed by 0 bases and J by 2 bases, 6 bases remained unmatched. CDR1 and CDR2 from the germline V gene are SQVTM and ANQGSEA. The CDR3 consists of 15 residues. Drawing the rest from reference TRBV29-1 and TRBJ1-2, the complete variable domain is SAVISQKPSRDICQRGTSLTIQCQVDSQVTMMFWYRQQPGQSLTLIATANQGSEATYESGFVIDKFPISRPNLTFSTLTVSNMSPEDSSIYLCSVEDLRGLNYGYTFGSGTRLTVV.

The chain has TRBV7-2 and TRBJ2-7; 14 bases map to TRBD2. V lost 4 bases, J lost 4 bases, and 3 bases stayed unmatched. CDR3 length equals 15 residues. Germline V gives CDR1 SGHTA, CDR2 FQGNSA. CDR3 loop: CASSWGTSGSYEQYF. The CDR3 DNA follows: TGTGCCAGCAGCTGGGGGACTAGCGGGAGTTACGAGCAGTACTTC.

The chain recombines TRBV20-1 with TRBJ2-7; D is perhaps TRBD1 (6 bases). The V end was cut by 3 bases, the J end by 6 bases, with 12 bases between. The germline V gene has CDR1 DFQATT and CDR2 SNEGSKA (reference sequence). The CDR3 spans 12 residues. The CDR3 here is CSASLQGIEQYF. In DNA form, the CDR3 reads TGCAGTGCTAGTTTACAGGGTATCGAGCAGTACTTC.

J is TRBJ2-5 and V is TRBV29-1; 10 nucleotides agree with TRBD1. The CDR3 is 13 residues long. Trimming removed 6 bases from V and 7 bases from J; junction bases left unmatched: 8. Germline CDR1 SQVTM, CDR2 ANQGSEA. CDR3 sequence (DNA): TGCAGCGTGCAGGGACAGGGGTTGGCGACCCAGTACTTC. This codes for CSVQGQGLATQYF.

CDR3: CASSESRPRYGYTF. The CDR3 nucleotides read TGTGCCAGCAGTGAATCGAGGCCACGCTATGGCTACACCTTC. The V call is TRBV6-1, the J call TRBJ1-2; D ambiguous. The germline V gene encodes CDR1 MNHNS and CDR2 SASEGT. V was cut by 2 bases and J by 4 bases, with 11 bases left in between. This CDR3 is built from 14 residues.

This clone was observed a single time. The rearrangement links TRBV6-6 to TRBJ1-5, with no clear D. CDR1 and CDR2 from the germline V gene are MNHNY and SVGAGI (reference sequence). The CDR3 totals 12 residues. V dropped 7 bases and J dropped 5 bases, with 9 bases sitting between them. CDR3 region: CASNPPDQPQHF. The DNA for the CDR3 is TGTGCCAGCAATCCCCCCGATCAGCCCCAGCATTTT.